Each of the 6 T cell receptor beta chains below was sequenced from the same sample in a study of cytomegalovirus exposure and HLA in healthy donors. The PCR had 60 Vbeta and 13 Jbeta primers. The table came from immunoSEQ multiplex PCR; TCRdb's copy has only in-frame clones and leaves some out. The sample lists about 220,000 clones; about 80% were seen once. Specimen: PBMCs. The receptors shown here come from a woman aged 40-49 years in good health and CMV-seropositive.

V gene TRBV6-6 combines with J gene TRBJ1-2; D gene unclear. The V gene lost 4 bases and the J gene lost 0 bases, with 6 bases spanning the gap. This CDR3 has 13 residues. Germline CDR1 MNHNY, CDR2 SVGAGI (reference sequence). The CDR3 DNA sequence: TGTGCCAGCAGTTTCGCGGCTAACTATGGCTACACCTTC. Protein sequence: CASSFAANYGYTF.

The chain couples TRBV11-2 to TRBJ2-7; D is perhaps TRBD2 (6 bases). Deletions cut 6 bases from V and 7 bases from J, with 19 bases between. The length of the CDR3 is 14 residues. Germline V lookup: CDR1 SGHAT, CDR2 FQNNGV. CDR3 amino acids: CASRPTIGGGEQYF. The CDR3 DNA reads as TGTGCCAGCAGACCTACTATTGGGGGAGGTGAGCAGTACTTC.

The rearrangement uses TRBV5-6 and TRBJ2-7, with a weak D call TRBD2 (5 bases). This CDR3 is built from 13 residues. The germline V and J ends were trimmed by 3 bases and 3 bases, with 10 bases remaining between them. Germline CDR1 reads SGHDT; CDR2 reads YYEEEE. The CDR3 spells CASSWTPDYEQYF. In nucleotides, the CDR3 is TGTGCCAGCAGCTGGACTCCAGACTACGAGCAGTACTTC.

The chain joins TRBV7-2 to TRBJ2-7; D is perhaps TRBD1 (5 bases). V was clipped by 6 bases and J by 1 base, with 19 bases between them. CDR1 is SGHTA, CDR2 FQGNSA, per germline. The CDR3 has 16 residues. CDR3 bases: TGTGCCAGCAGGCGCGAGATTTGGGGCGCTTCCTACGAGCAGTACTTC. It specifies CASRREIWGASYEQYF.

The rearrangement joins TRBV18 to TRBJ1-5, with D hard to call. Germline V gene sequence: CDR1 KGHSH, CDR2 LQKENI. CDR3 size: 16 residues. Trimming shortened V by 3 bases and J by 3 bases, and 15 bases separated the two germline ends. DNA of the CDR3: TGTGCCAGCTCACCCGGGGAGGGAAGGGACAATCAGCCCCAGCATTTT. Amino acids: CASSPGEGRDNQPQHF.

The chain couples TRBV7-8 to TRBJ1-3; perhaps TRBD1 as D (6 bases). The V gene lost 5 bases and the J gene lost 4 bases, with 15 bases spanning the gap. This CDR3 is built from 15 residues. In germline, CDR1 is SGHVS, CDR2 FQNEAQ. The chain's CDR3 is CASSARRDTGNTIYF. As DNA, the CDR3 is TGTGCCAGCAGCGCGCGCCGGGACACAGGAAACACCATATATTTT.